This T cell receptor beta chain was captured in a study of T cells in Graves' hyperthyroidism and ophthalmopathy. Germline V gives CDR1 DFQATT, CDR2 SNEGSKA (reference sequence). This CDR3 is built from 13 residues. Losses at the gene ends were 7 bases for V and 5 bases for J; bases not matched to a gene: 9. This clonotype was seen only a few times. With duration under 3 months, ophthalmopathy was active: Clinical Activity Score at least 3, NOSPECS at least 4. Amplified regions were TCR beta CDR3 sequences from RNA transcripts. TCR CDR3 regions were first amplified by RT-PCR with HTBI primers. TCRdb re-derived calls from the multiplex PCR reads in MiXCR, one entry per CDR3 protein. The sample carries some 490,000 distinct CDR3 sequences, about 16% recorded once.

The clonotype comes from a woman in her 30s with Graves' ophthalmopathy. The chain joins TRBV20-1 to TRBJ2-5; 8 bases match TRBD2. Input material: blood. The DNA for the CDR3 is TGCAGTGGTGGAGCGGGAGCTGGGGAGACCCAGTACTTC. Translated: CSGGAGAGETQYF.